These 32 T cell receptor beta chains came from one sample sequenced in a study of blood T cells in healthy people across ages. Alongside a J-beta primer mix, a sample-barcoded 5' primer served in a second PCR lasting about 6 to 11 cycles. MiXCR was run by TCRdb on the 5' RACE reads, yielding one entry per CDR3 protein. The table shows around 1.5 million distinct CDR3 sequences, with around 55% occurring only once. The material sequenced was blood. These receptors were collected from a man younger than 35 in good health.

The V and J genes are TRBV10-3 and TRBJ2-3; 9 bases agree with TRBD2. Germline assignment: CDR1 ENHRY and CDR2 SYGVKD. This CDR3 comprises 16 residues. With V trimmed by 3 bases and J by 2 bases, 6 bases remained unmatched. CDR3 DNA: TGTGCCATCAGTGAATCCCAGCGGGAGGTCACAGATACGCAGTATTTT. This codes for CAISESQREVTDTQYF.

V usage is TRBV6-1 and J usage is TRBJ2-7; a weak D match, TRBD1 (6 bases). V was shortened by 0 bases and J by 6 bases, with 12 bases between the two germline ends. CDR1 MNHNS and CDR2 SASEGT come from the germline V gene. The CDR3 is 14 residues long. CDR3 nucleotide sequence: TGTGCCAGCAGTGAAGCCAGTGGACAGCCCGAGCAGTACTTC. The encoded protein is CASSEASGQPEQYF.

The V call is TRBV20-1, the J call TRBJ2-5; 11 bases match TRBD2. This CDR3 is 15 amino acids long. Germline V CDR1 and CDR2: DFQATT, SNEGSKA (reference sequence). V was pared by 3 bases and J by 2 bases, with 5 bases of the junction left unmatched. The CDR3 coding sequence is TGCAGTGCTAGCGAGAGACTAGCGGGACAAGAGACCCAGTACTTC. It codes for CSASERLAGQETQYF.

The chain couples TRBV7-2 to TRBJ2-3, with a weak D call TRBD2 (5 bases). Germline V gene data show CDR1 as SGHTA and CDR2 as FQGNSA. The CDR3 spans 16 residues. Trimming removed 4 bases from V and 4 bases from J, with 18 bases in between. The DNA of the CDR3 is TGTGCCAGCAGCTCGGACTTCTCCCGGGTGGCAGATACGCAGTATTTT. Translating it yields CASSSDFSRVADTQYF.

A word on this clonotype: Germline and junction disagree at one end, which may indicate a read error. This sequence joins TRBV24-1 and TRBJ2-7; TRBD1 aligns across 9 bases. The CDR3 loop spans 15 amino acids. The germline CDR1 and CDR2 sequences are KGHDR and SFDVKD. The CDR3 DNA follows: TGTGCTACCAGTGATTCCGGGACAGGGATAAGCGAGCAGTACTTC. This gives the protein CATSDSGTGISEQYF.

This clonotype was seen just once. Here the CDR3 reads CASSLRTGTLTYEQYF. In DNA, the CDR3 is TGCGCCAGCAGCTTGAGAACAGGTACTCTTACCTACGAGCAGTACTTC. This rearrangement joins TRBV5-1 to TRBJ2-4; a weak D match, TRBD1 (5 bases). TRBJ2-7 matches the DNA end more closely, so the J call is doubtful. This CDR3 has 16 amino acids. Germline assignment: CDR1 SGHRS and CDR2 YFSETQ.

V gene TRBV2 combines with J gene TRBJ2-1; D may be TRBD1 or TRBD2 (5 bases each). This CDR3 comprises 16 residues. Deletions cut 8 bases from V and 2 bases from J, with 19 bases between. The germline CDR1 and CDR2 sequences are SNHLY and FYNNEI. CDR3 sequence: CASGGDPSQPYNEQFF. The CDR3, as DNA: TGTGCCAGCGGGGGAGACCCGAGTCAACCCTACAATGAGCAGTTCTTC.

CDR3: CASSFRQEGYTF. The CDR3 DNA is TGCGCCAGCAGCTTTAGACAGGAGGGCTACACCTTC. The chain is built from TRBV5-1 and TRBJ1-2; perhaps TRBD1 as D (6 bases). CDR1 and CDR2 from the germline V gene are SGHRS and YFSETQ. The V end lost 2 bases, the J end lost 8 bases, and 10 bases lay between the germline ends. The CDR3 spans 12 residues.

The chain combines TRBV6-5 with TRBJ2-5, with 13 positions matching TRBD2. The junction had 10 bases not matched to a gene; V was cut back by 5 bases and J by 4 bases. CDR3 length: 17 residues. Germline V lookup: CDR1 MNHEY, CDR2 SVGAGI. The CDR3 DNA sequence: TGTGCCAGCAGTCACGAACAAGGGACTAGCGGGGCAGAGACCCAGTACTTC. Translation: CASSHEQGTSGAETQYF.

The chain couples TRBV29-1 to TRBJ2-4, with 9 bases that match TRBD1. The CDR3 length is 13 residues. The germline CDR1 and CDR2 sequences are SQVTM and ANQGSEA. CDR3 loop: CGWGDRADNEQYF. The CDR3 nucleotides read TGCGGATGGGGGGACAGGGCGGACAATGAGCAGTACTTC. Together with reference TRBV29-1 and TRBJ2-4, the CDR3 gives the full variable domain: SAVISQKPSRDICQRGTSLTIQCQVDSQVTMMFWYRQQPGQSLTLIATANQGSEATYESGFVIDKFPISRPNLTFSTLTVSNMSPEDSSIYLCGWGDRADNEQYFGAGTRLSVL.

The rearrangement links TRBV5-1 to TRBJ2-3; 7 nucleotides align to TRBD2. The CDR3 has 15 residues. V trimming: 1 base; J trimming: 4 bases; junction bases outside the gene matches: 6. Per germline, CDR1 SGHRS and CDR2 YFSETQ. The chain's CDR3 is CASSLSSGPPDTQYF. Written as DNA, the CDR3 is TGCGCCAGCAGCTTGTCTAGCGGCCCCCCAGATACGCAGTATTTT.

This clonotype was found a few times. V usage is TRBV4-1 and J usage is TRBJ2-5; D is tentatively TRBD1 or TRBD2 (6 bases each). The V and J ends lost 4 bases and 2 bases respectively, with 23 bases between them. The V gene's germline CDR1 is MGHRA and CDR2 YSYEKL. CDR3 length equals 18 residues. CDR3 in DNA: TGCGCCAGCAGCCTCCCTATTCTTAGGGCGGGGACACAAGAGACCCAGTACTTC. Translated: CASSLPILRAGTQETQYF.

The J gene is TRBJ2-1, the V gene TRBV4-2; D is possibly TRBD1 or TRBD2 (6 bases each). Germline V gene lookup returns CDR1 LGHNA and CDR2 YNFKEQ. Trimming took off 1 base at V and 5 bases at J, with 18 bases between the two ends. CDR3 length equals 17 residues. The CDR3, as DNA: TGTGCCAGCAGCCAAGGCTTGGCGGGACACCCTGACAATGAGCAGTTCTTC. Translated, it gives CASSQGLAGHPDNEQFF.

V and J are TRBV30 and TRBJ2-4; a weak D match, TRBD2 (5 bases). The DNA end lines up better with TRBJ2-7; the J call may be wrong. Germline CDR1 is GTSNPN and CDR2 is SVGIG (reference sequence). The CDR3 consists of 13 residues. Written as DNA, the CDR3 is TGTGCCTGGAGTTCCGGCCTTAGCGACGAGCAGTACTTC. Translation gives CAWSSGLSDEQYF.

This clonotype was seen a few times. V and J are TRBV20-1 and TRBJ1-2; the D is unclear. The CDR3 is 14 amino acids. Germline assignment: CDR1 DFQATT and CDR2 SNEGSKA (reference sequence). Trimming left V 1 base short and J 6 bases short, with 15 bases between. The CDR3 nucleotides read TGCAGTGCTAGAGGACCGCTGGAGAAGGATGGCTACACCTTC. Amino acid sequence: CSARGPLEKDGYTF.

CDR3 residues: CASSYRQVETQYF. The DNA for the CDR3 is TGTGCCAGCAGTTATCGGCAGGTGGAGACCCAGTACTTC. This rearrangement joins TRBV6-5 to TRBJ2-4; the D is unclear. The assigned J gene may be wrong: the sequence end matches TRBJ2-5 better. The CDR3 is 13 residues long. The V gene's germline CDR1 is MNHEY and CDR2 SVGAGI.

The rearrangement joins TRBV28 to TRBJ2-1, with 8 bases fitting TRBD1. Germline CDR1 MDHEN, CDR2 SYDVKM. V was clipped by 4 bases and J by 14 bases; unmatched bases: 13. This CDR3 is 14 amino acids long. CDR3 in amino acids: CASSYPPDRAFEFF. Here the CDR3 DNA reads TGTGCCAGCAGTTATCCACCGGACAGGGCTTTTGAGTTCTTC.

J is TRBJ2-7 and V is TRBV25-1; no firm D call. CDR1 MGHDK and CDR2 SYGVNS come from the germline V gene. This CDR3 comprises 16 residues. The ends were cut back, 2 bases at V and 3 bases at J, with 17 bases in the middle. CDR3 in amino acids: CASSERTSEWGYEQYF. In DNA, the CDR3 is TGTGCCAGCAGTGAACGAACCTCGGAATGGGGCTACGAGCAGTACTTC.

This clonotype occurred a few times. CDR3 amino acids: CASRGTEQETQYF. In nucleotides, the CDR3 is TGTGCCAGCAGGGGGACAGAACAAGAGACCCAGTACTTC. The J gene is TRBJ2-5, the V gene TRBV5-4, with TRBD1 matching over 7 bases. Losses at the gene ends were 5 bases for V and 2 bases for J; bases not matched to a gene: 3. This CDR3 contains 13 residues. The germline CDR1 and CDR2 sequences are SGHNT and YYREEE (reference sequence). Variable domain in full (rest from reference TRBV5-4 and TRBJ2-5): ETGVTQSPTHLIKTRGQQVTLRCSSQSGHNTVSWYQQALGQGPQFIFQYYREEENGRGNFPPRFSGLQFPNYSSELNVNALELDDSALYLCASRGTEQETQYFGPGTRLLVL.

This clonotype has a single count. This chain uses TRBV9 with TRBJ2-1, with TRBD2 identical over 7 bases. The CDR3 is made up of 13 amino acids. V gave up 5 bases and J gave up 7 bases; unmatched junction bases: 6. From germline, CDR1 is SGDLS and CDR2 YYNGEE. CDR3 in amino acids: CASREARENEQFF. CDR3 sequence (DNA): TGTGCCAGCAGGGAAGCGCGGGAGAATGAGCAGTTCTTC.

The chain carries TRBV30 and TRBJ2-2; D is possibly TRBD2 (5 bases). The germline gives CDR1 GTSNPN, CDR2 SVGIG (reference sequence). V was shortened by 5 bases and J by 5 bases, with 9 bases between the two germline ends. CDR3 length equals 12 residues. The chain's CDR3 is CAWAGTTGELFF. The CDR3 coding sequence is TGTGCCTGGGCGGGCACTACCGGGGAGCTGTTTTTT.

V gene TRBV6-1 combines with J gene TRBJ1-2, with a tentative D call TRBD1 (6 bases). The CDR3 has 12 residues. V lost 2 bases and J 9 bases, leaving 10 bases between the germline ends. Looked up from germline, CDR1 is MNHNS and CDR2 is SASEGT. The CDR3 region has the DNA TGTGCCAGCAGTGAAAATCGGGGGCGCTACACCTTC. As protein: CASSENRGRYTF.

The rearrangement joins TRBV21-1 to TRBJ2-1; the D segment call TRBD2 is taken from the table without a DNA check. TRBV21-1 is flagged as a pseudogene. This CDR3 region has 19 residues. CDR3 region: CASSSKKEGWREIFGEQFF. The DNA for the CDR3 is TGTGCCAGCAGCTCAAAGAAGGAGGGATGGCGGGAGATCTTCGGTGAGCAGTTCTTC.

The chain recombines TRBV11-2 with TRBJ2-1; 12 positions match TRBD2. The V segment lost 7 bases and the J segment 5 bases; nucleotides outside the gene matches: 6. The CDR3 extends over 15 amino acids. Germline loops: CDR1 SGHAT, CDR2 FQNNGV. CDR3 amino acids: CASTLGLAGNNEQFF. CDR3 DNA: TGTGCCAGCACCCTAGGACTAGCGGGGAACAATGAGCAGTTCTTC.

This clonotype is a singleton in its sample. One end of the junction varies from germline; a read error may be responsible. This rearrangement joins TRBV2 to TRBJ2-1; possibly TRBD2 for D (5 bases). Germline lookup yields CDR1 SNHLY and CDR2 FYNNEI. The CDR3 spans 12 residues. The CDR3 here is CVSSATRREQFF. CDR3 nucleotide sequence: TGTGTCAGCAGCGCCACTAGACGGGAGCAGTTCTTC.

The chain employs TRBV5-6 and TRBJ2-5; D not certain. The V gene lost 3 bases and the J gene lost 3 bases, with 12 bases spanning the gap. CDR3 length: 14 residues. CDR1 and CDR2 from the germline V gene are SGHDT and YYEEEE. The CDR3 region has the DNA TGTGCCAGCAGCTATGCGTTAAGGAAAGAGACCCAGTACTTC. Its translation is CASSYALRKETQYF.

The J gene is TRBJ2-5, the V gene TRBV20-1; 10 bases fit TRBD2. The CDR3 covers 14 residues. V trimming: 5 bases; J trimming: 11 bases; junction bases outside the gene matches: 14. Germline assignment: CDR1 DFQATT and CDR2 SNEGSKA (reference sequence). CDR3 loop: CSAEAGLAGDEQYF. CDR3 sequence (DNA): TGCAGTGCTGAAGCCGGGCTAGCGGGAGATGAGCAGTACTTC.

The sample holds a few counts of this clonotype. This sequence joins TRBV18 and TRBJ1-4, with D possibly TRBD1 on 6 matching bases. CDR3 length: 15 residues. Trimming left V 6 bases short and J 0 bases short, with 11 bases between. The germline V gene has CDR1 KGHSH and CDR2 LQKENI. Written as DNA, the CDR3 is TGTGCCAGCTCCCCCGGGACAACAACTAATGAAAAACTGTTTTTT. Protein product: CASSPGTTTNEKLFF.

The count of this clonotype is one. Here the CDR3 DNA reads TGCAGTGCTAAAACGGACAGGAATTACGAGCAGTACTTC. This gives the protein CSAKTDRNYEQYF. The chain employs TRBV20-1 and TRBJ2-7; 7 bases map to TRBD1. Germline V gives CDR1 DFQATT, CDR2 SNEGSKA (reference sequence). Germline trimming cut 4 bases from V and 4 bases from J; bases unmatched to any gene: 7. This CDR3 comprises 13 residues.

CDR3 loop: CATSSRIDLGNEQFF. DNA for the CDR3: TGTGCCACCAGCTCCCGGATAGACCTTGGGAATGAGCAGTTCTTC. The rearrangement uses TRBV15 and TRBJ2-1; D is uncertain. CDR1 LNHNV and CDR2 YYDKDF come from the germline V gene (reference sequence). The CDR3 totals 15 residues. V lost 5 bases and J 7 bases, leaving 18 bases between the germline ends.

The chain has TRBV10-3 and TRBJ1-2; TRBD1 is a possible D gene (5 bases). From germline, CDR1 is ENHRY and CDR2 SYGVKD. This CDR3 region has 15 residues. V lost 10 bases and J 2 bases, leaving 20 bases between the germline ends. In nucleotides, the CDR3 is TGTGCCACGACTTCGGGGCTTGGGGTCAACTATGGCTACACCTTC. Amino acids: CATTSGLGVNYGYTF.

This chain links TRBV10-1 with TRBJ2-7; 8 positions match TRBD1. V lost 1 base to trimming and J lost 2 bases; unmatched junction nucleotides: 4. Germline-derived CDR1 and CDR2 are WNHNN and SYGVQD (reference sequence). The CDR3 has 15 amino acids. The CDR3 spells CASSEYDRGPYEQYF. CDR3 nucleotides: TGCGCCAGCAGTGAGTACGACAGGGGCCCCTACGAGCAGTACTTC.